This TCR beta chain was recorded in a study of blood T cells in healthy people across ages. The CDR3 spans 14 residues. Germline CDR1 and CDR2: SGHRS and YFSETQ. A sample-barcoded 5' primer and a J-beta primer mix were used in a second PCR of about 6 to 11 cycles. With 12 random nucleotides, a template-switch adaptor tagged each individual cDNA molecule. TCRdb recomputed calls from the 5' RACE reads with MiXCR, one row per CDR3 protein. The sample contains 650,000 to 900,000 distinct CDR3 sequences, around 62% of which appear only once. The chain joins TRBV5-1 to TRBJ2-4, with 8 bases matching TRBD1. The DNA end lines up better with TRBJ2-7; the J call may be wrong. This receptor was obtained from a man aged 25-45 years in good health. Sequencing used blood. The CDR3 spells CASVWDRTCDEQYF. CDR3 DNA: TGCGCCAGCGTTTGGGACAGGACCTGCGACGAGCAGTACTTC.